This paragraph reports one T cell receptor beta chain. What it binds is unknown. The data originate from a study of OX40 agonist ivuxolimab in advanced cancers. Study results and caveats: Normalized T-cell clonal expansion was also low in a subset of nonresponders. Near-lowest levels of clonal expansion characterized partial responders at 0.1-3.0 mg/kg.

Assay used: immunoSEQ multiplex PCR; TCRdb lists only in-frame clones, some missing. Seen here are under 100,000 clones, over 70% observed once, and the top ten hold roughly 4.5%. Germline CDR1 and CDR2: MNHEY and SVGAGI. The CDR3 loop spans 13 amino acids. Trimming removed 5 bases at V and 5 bases at J, with 12 bases between. The sample consisted of CD4+ or CD8+ T cells sorted from blood, taken in a trial of the OX40 agonist ivuxolimab. The rearrangement joins TRBV6-5 to TRBJ1-1; D might be TRBD1 (5 bases). The receptor comes from an adult with an advanced solid tumor such as melanoma, head and neck, liver or kidney cancer. CDR3 sequence reads: CASSPQWGTEAFF. The CDR3 DNA is TGTGCCAGCAGTCCACAATGGGGGACTGAAGCTTTCTTT.